Listed below are T cell receptor beta chains from one sample, sequenced in a study of molecular identifiers for immune sequencing clone quantification. TCRdb re-called the PCR reads with MiXCR, one entry per CDR3 protein. This table has about 640,000 distinct CDR3 sequences, 20% appearing once. Specimen: naive CD8+ T cells from blood, with Jurkat cell RNA spiked in. The receptors come from a human donor in good health. Some libraries in this study had Jurkat cell RNA spiked in. Each CDR3 is given with its conserved first and last residue. A D gene is named only where the DNA matches it firmly. Only some rows state a clone size, as once, few, many or a class for expanded clones.

d_call,j_call,v_call,clone_size,cdr3_nt,cdr3_aa
TRBD2,TRBJ2-3,TRBV20-1,many,TGCAGTGCTAGGGGACCTAGCGGGGTTGCAGATACGCAGTATTTT,CSARGPSGVADTQYF
.,TRBJ2-7,TRBV28,many,TGTGCCAGCAGTTTAACCGTGACAGGTTTGCTCTCCTACGAGCAGTACTTC,CASSLTVTGLLSYEQYF
.,TRBJ2-7,TRBV20-1,many,TGCAGTGCTCGAAGAACCGGGGGCTACGAGCAGTACTTC,CSARRTGGYEQYF
TRBD1,TRBJ1-5,TRBV30,many,TGTGCCTGGAGTGTACAGGGGGCAGGTCAGCCCCAGCATTTT,CAWSVQGAGQPQHF
.,TRBJ2-7,TRBV7-2,.,TGTGCCGGCAGCTTCGACAGATCTTACGAGCAGTACTTC,CAGSFDRSYEQYF
TRBD1,TRBJ1-2,TRBV29-1,many,TGCAGCGTTGAACCCTGGGGACAGGGGCTCTATGGCTACACCTTC,CSVEPWGQGLYGYTF
.,TRBJ2-7,TRBV7-6,many,TGTGCCAGCAGCCTGGGACTGGACTACGAGCAGTACTTC,CASSLGLDYEQYF
.,TRBJ2-7,TRBV28,many,TGTGCCAGCAGTTTAGGTAGGGTAGAATCCTACGAGCAGTACTTC,CASSLGRVESYEQYF
.,TRBJ2-7,TRBV3-1,few,TGTGCCAGCAGCCAAGTTCCAGAAACCTACGAGCAGTACTTC,CASSQVPETYEQYF
.,TRBJ2-2,TRBV6-1,.,TGTGCCAGCAGTCCGGGGACCGGGGAGCTGTCTTTT,CASSPGTGELSF
.,TRBJ2-3,TRBV7-9,many,TGTGCCAGCAGCTCCACCCTGAGCGGCGACCTGCTAGGCACAGATACGCAGTATTTT,CASSSTLSGDLLGTDTQYF
.,TRBJ1-1,TRBV6-1,many,TGTGCCAGCAGTACTGGACACCCTGAAGCTTTCTTT,CASSTGHPEAFF
.,TRBJ2-1,TRBV3-1,few,TGTGCCAGCAGCCATTTTGATTTCGAGCAGTTCTTC,CASSHFDFEQFF
.,TRBJ2-5,TRBV12-3/TRBV12-4,.,TGTGCCAGCAGTTTGGACGGGAGCGGTGAGACCCAGTACTTC,CASSLDGSGETQYF